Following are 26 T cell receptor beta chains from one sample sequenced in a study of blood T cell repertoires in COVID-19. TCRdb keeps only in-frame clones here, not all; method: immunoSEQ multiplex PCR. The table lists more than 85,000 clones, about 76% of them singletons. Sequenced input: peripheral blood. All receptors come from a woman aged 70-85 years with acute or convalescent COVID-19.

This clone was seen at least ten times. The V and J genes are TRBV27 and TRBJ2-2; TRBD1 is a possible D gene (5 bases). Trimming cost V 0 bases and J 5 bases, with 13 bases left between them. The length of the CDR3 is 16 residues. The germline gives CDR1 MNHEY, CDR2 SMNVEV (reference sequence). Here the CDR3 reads CASSLSSLQGTGELFF. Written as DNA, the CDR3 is TGTGCCAGCAGTTTATCTTCCCTTCAGGGTACCGGGGAGCTGTTTTTT.

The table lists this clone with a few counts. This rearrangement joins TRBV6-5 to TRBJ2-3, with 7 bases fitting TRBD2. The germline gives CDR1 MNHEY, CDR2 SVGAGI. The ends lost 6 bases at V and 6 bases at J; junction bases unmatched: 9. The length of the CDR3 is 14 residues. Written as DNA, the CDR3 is TGTGCCAGCAGCTCGACTAGCCTACGGGATACGCAGTATTTT. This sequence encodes CASSSTSLRDTQYF.

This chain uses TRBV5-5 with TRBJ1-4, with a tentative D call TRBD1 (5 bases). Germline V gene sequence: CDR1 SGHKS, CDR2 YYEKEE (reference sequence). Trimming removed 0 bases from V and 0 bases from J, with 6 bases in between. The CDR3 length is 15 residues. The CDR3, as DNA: TGTGCCAGCAGCTTGGGACAGTCAACTAATGAAAAACTGTTTTTT. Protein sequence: CASSLGQSTNEKLFF.

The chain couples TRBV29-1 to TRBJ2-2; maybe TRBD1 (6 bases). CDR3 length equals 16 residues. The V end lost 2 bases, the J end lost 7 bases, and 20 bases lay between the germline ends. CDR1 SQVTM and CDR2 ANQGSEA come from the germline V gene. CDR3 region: CSVEIKGGGAVGELFF. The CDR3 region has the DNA TGCAGCGTTGAAATCAAAGGTGGGGGCGCAGTCGGGGAGCTGTTTTTT.

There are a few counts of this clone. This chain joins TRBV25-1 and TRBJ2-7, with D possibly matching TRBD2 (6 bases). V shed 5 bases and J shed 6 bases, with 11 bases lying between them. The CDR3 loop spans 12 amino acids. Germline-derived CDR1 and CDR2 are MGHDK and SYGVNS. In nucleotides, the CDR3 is TGTGCCAGCAGTCCCCGGGGGACCGAGCAGTACTTC. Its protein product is CASSPRGTEQYF.

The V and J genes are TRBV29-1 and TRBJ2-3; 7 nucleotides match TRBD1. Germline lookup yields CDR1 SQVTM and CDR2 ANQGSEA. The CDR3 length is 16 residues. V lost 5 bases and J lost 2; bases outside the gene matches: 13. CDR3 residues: CSVSPPDRESTDTQYF. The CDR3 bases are TGCAGCGTTTCGCCTCCAGACAGGGAGTCCACAGATACGCAGTATTTT.

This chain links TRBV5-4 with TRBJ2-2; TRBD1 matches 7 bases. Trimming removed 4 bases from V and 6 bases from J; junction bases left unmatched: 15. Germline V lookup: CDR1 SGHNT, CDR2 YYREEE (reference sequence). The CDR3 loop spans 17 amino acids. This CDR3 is CASSPTQGRVISGELFF. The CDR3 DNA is TGTGCCAGCAGCCCAACACAGGGGCGAGTGATTTCCGGGGAGCTGTTTTTT.

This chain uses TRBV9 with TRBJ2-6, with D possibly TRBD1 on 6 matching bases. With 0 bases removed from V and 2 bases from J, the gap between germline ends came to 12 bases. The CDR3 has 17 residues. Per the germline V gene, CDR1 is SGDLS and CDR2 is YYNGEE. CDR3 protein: CASSVAGRQAGANVLTF. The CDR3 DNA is TGTGCCAGCAGCGTAGCGGGTCGACAGGCTGGGGCCAACGTCCTGACTTTC. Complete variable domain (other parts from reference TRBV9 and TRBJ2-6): DSGVTQTPKHLITATGQRVTLRCSPRSGDLSVYWYQQSLDQGLQFLIQYYNGEERAKGNILERFSAQQFPDLHSELNLSSLELGDSALYFCASSVAGRQAGANVLTFGAGSRLTVL.

The CDR3 DNA reads TGTGCCAGCAGCTTAGTCCCCCGGACAGGGGTGAACACTGAAGCTTTCTTT. Protein product: CASSLVPRTGVNTEAFF. The chain joins TRBV7-9 to TRBJ1-1; 9 nucleotides match TRBD1. The CDR3 is made up of 17 amino acids. The germline gives CDR1 SEHNR, CDR2 FQNEAQ (reference sequence). The ends lost 1 base at V and 0 bases at J; junction bases unmatched: 6.

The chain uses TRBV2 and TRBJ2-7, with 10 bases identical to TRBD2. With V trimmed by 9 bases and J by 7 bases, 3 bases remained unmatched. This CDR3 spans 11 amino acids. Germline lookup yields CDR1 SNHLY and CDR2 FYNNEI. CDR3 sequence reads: CARTSGLEQYF. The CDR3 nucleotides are TGTGCCAGGACTAGCGGGTTAGAGCAGTACTTC.

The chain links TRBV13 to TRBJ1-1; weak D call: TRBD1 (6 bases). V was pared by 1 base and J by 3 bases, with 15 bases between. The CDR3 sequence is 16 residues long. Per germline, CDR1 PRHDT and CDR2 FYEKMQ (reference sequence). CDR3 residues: CASSLERQGRDTEAFF. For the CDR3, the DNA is TGTGCCAGCAGCTTAGAACGCCAGGGGCGCGACACTGAAGCTTTCTTT.

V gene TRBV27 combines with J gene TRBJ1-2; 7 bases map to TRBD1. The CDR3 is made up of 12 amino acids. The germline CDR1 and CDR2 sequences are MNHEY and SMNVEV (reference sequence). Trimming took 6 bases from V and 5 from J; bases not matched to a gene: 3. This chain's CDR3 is CASSDREYGYTF. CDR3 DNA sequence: TGTGCCAGCAGCGACAGGGAATATGGCTACACCTTC.

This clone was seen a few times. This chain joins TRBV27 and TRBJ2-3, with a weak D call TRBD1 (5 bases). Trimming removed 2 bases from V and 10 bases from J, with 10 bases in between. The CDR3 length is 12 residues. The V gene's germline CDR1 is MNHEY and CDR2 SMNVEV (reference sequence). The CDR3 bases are TGTGCCAGCAGTTTAACAGGAATCCCGCAGTATTTT. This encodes CASSLTGIPQYF.

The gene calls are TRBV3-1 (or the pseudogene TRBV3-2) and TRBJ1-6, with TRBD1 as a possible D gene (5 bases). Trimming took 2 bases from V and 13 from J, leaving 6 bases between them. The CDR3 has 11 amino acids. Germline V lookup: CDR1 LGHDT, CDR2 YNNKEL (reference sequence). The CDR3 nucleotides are TGTGCCAGCAGCCAACGGGGGCCCCTCCACTTT. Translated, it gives CASSQRGPLHF.

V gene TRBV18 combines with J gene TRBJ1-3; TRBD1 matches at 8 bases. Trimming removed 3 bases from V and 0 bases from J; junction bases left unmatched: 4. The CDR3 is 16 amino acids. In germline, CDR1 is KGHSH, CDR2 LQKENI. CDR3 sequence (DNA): TGTGCCAGCTCACCCCAGGGGGCTTCCTCTGGAAACACCATATATTTT. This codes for CASSPQGASSGNTIYF. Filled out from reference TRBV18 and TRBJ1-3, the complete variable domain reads NAGVMQNPRHLVRRRGQEARLRCSPMKGHSHVYWYRQLPEEGLKFMVYLQKENIIDESGMPKERFSAEFPKEGPSILRIQQVVRGDSAAYFCASSPQGASSGNTIYFGEGSWLTVV.

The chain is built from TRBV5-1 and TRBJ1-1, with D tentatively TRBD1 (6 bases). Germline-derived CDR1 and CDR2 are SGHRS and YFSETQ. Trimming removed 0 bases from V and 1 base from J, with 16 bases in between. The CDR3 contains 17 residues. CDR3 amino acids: CASSLELFRGQNTEAFF. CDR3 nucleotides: TGCGCCAGCAGCTTGGAGCTATTCAGGGGTCAGAACACTGAAGCTTTCTTT.

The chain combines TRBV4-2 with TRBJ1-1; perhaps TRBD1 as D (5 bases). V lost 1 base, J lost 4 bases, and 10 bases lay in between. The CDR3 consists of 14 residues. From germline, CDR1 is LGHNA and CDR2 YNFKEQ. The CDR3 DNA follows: TGTGCCAGCAGCCAAGGGGTGCAGGGCACTGAAGCTTTCTTT. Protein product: CASSQGVQGTEAFF.

In DNA, the CDR3 is TGTGCCAGCAGTAAGGAGGGGGCGACCCAGACCGGGGAGCTGTTTTTT. It yields the protein CASSKEGATQTGELFF. The rearrangement links TRBV6-4 to TRBJ2-2; TRBD1 is a possible D gene (7 bases). V lost 5 bases to trimming and J lost 5 bases, with 18 bases between them. The CDR3 length is 16 residues. Germline V lookup: CDR1 MRHNA, CDR2 SNTAGT.

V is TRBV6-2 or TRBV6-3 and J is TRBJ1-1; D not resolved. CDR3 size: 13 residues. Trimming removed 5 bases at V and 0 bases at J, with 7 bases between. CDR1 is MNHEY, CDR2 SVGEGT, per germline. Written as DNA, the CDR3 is TGTGCCAGCAGTCCGTACATGAACACTGAAGCTTTCTTT. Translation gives CASSPYMNTEAFF.

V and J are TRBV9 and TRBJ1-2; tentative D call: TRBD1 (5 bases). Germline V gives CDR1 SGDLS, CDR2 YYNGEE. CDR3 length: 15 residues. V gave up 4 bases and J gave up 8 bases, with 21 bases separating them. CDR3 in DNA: TGTGCCAGCAGCAACGAAAGAGGGACTCCCGGGGGCTACACCTTC. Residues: CASSNERGTPGGYTF.

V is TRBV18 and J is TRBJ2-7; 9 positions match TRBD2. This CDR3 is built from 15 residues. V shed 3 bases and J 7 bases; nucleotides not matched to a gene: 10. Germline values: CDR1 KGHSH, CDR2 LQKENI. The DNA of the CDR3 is TGTGCCAGCTCACCCCGGGGGCGGGGGGGCGAAGAGCAGTACTTC. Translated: CASSPRGRGGEEQYF.

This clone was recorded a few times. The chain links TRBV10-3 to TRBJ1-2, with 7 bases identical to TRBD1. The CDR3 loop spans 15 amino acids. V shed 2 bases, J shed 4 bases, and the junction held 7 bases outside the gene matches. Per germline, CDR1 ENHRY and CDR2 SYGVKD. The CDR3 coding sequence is TGTGCCATCAGTGAGCTCCGGACAGGCTCCTATGGCTACACCTTC. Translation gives CAISELRTGSYGYTF.

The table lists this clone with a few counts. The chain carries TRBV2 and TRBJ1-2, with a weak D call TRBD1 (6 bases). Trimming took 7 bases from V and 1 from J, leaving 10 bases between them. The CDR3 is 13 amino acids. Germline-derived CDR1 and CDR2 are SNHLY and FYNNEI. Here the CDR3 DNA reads TGTGCCAGCACAGGGGAAGTTAACTATGGCTACACCTTC. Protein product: CASTGEVNYGYTF.

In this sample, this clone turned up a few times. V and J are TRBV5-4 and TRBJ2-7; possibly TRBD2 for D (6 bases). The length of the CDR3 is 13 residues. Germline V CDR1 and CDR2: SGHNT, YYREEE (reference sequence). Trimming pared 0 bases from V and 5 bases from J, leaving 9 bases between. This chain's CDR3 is CASSLAGGHEQYF. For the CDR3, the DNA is TGTGCCAGCAGCTTGGCCGGGGGTCACGAGCAGTACTTC.

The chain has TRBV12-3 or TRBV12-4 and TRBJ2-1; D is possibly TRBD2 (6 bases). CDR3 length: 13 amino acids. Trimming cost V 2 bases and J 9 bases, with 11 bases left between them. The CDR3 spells CASSLQTSLEQFF. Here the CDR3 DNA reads TGTGCCAGCAGTTTACAGACTAGTCTTGAGCAGTTCTTC.

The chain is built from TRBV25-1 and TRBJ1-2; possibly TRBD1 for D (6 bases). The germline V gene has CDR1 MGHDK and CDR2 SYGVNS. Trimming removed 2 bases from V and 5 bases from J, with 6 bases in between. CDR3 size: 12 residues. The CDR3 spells CASSEQGYGYTF. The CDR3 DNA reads TGTGCCAGCAGTGAACAGGGGTATGGCTACACCTTC.